These 13 T cell receptor beta chains were all obtained from the same sample, sequenced in a study of T cells in tuberculosis. The time point is: new active TB diagnosis, blood taken before or within 7 days of starting treatment. Libraries were prepared by immunoSEQ multiplex PCR; TCRdb keeps only in-frame clonotypes and omits some of them. Of under 40,000 clones in the sample, approximately 85% are singletons; the top ten hold approximately 4.7%. The sample was PBMCs, taken at tuberculosis diagnosis. These receptors originate from an adult with tuberculosis.

The genes are TRBV18 and TRBJ2-1, with 9 bases that match TRBD1. V lost 4 bases to trimming and J lost 8 bases; unmatched junction nucleotides: 9. The V gene's germline CDR1 is KGHSH and CDR2 LQKENI. CDR3 length: 15 amino acids. The CDR3 nucleotides read TGTGCCAGCTCACAACCGGGACAGGGAATTTATGAGCAGTTCTTC. This codes for CASSQPGQGIYEQFF.

V is TRBV5-1 and J is TRBJ2-3; TRBD1 matches at 7 bases. The ends lost 4 bases at V and 1 base at J; junction bases unmatched: 6. The CDR3 loop spans 15 amino acids. The germline V gene encodes CDR1 SGHRS and CDR2 YFSETQ. CDR3 region: CASSGGQAGTDTQYF. In DNA, the CDR3 is TGCGCCAGCAGCGGAGGACAGGCCGGCACAGATACGCAGTATTTT.

The chain recombines TRBV14 with TRBJ2-4, with TRBD1 identical over 10 bases. The V segment lost 5 bases and the J segment 7 bases; nucleotides outside the gene matches: 2. The germline V gene encodes CDR1 SGHDN and CDR2 FVKESK. CDR3 length: 13 residues. In DNA, the CDR3 is TGTGCCAGCAGCTGGACAGGGGGGAACATTCAGTACTTC. Translating it yields CASSWTGGNIQYF.

The V gene is TRBV9, the J gene TRBJ2-5; 12 bases agree with TRBD1. CDR3 size: 17 residues. The germline V gene encodes CDR1 SGDLS and CDR2 YYNGEE. The ends lost 4 bases at V and 5 bases at J; junction bases unmatched: 12. The CDR3 is CASSSGTGGAARETQYF. The CDR3 bases are TGTGCCAGCAGCTCCGGGACAGGGGGCGCAGCTCGTGAGACCCAGTACTTC.

The genes are TRBV4-1 and TRBJ1-2; the match to TRBD1 covers 7 bases. The CDR3 has 15 amino acids. After removal of 0 bases from V and 1 base from J, the junction contained 2 bases not matched to a gene. Germline CDR1 is MGHRA and CDR2 is YSYEKL. The CDR3, as DNA: TGCGCCAGCAGCCAAGACAGGGGGAATAACTATGGCTACACCTTC. Its protein product is CASSQDRGNNYGYTF.

This chain links TRBV6-1 with TRBJ1-3; D gene ambiguous. Trimming took 8 bases from V and 0 from J, leaving 8 bases between them. Germline V gives CDR1 MNHNS, CDR2 SASEGT. This CDR3 has 13 amino acids. CDR3: CASRVLSGNTIYF. CDR3 in DNA: TGTGCCAGCCGGGTCCTCTCTGGAAACACCATATATTTT.

The chain recombines TRBV6-1 with TRBJ2-7, with TRBD2 identical over 7 bases. V lost 7 bases to trimming and J lost 4 bases; unmatched junction nucleotides: 10. CDR1 is MNHNS, CDR2 SASEGT, per germline. The CDR3 consists of 14 residues. The CDR3 DNA is TGTGCCAGCAAAGGTGGGGCTAGCGGTTACGAGCAGTACTTC. As protein: CASKGGASGYEQYF.

The chain links TRBV7-3 to TRBJ2-2, with 8 bases lining up with TRBD2. The V and J ends lost 5 bases and 5 bases, in that order; junction bases with no gene match: 7. Germline lookup yields CDR1 SGHTA and CDR2 FQGTGA. This CDR3 spans 15 amino acids. In DNA, the CDR3 is TGTGCCAGCAGCCGGGAGGGCGGCGGAACCGGGGAGCTGTTTTTT. Amino acid sequence: CASSREGGGTGELFF.

The chain employs TRBV11-2 and TRBJ1-1, with 7 bases matching TRBD1. This CDR3 spans 15 amino acids. From germline, CDR1 is SGHAT and CDR2 FQNNGV. Trimming at V came to 4 bases and at J to 2 bases, leaving 7 bases not matched to a gene. The CDR3 sequence: CASSSGGTENTEAFF. In DNA, the CDR3 is TGTGCCAGCAGCTCCGGCGGGACAGAAAACACTGAAGCTTTCTTT.

The rearrangement uses TRBV7-3 and TRBJ1-1; no clear D gene. This CDR3 has 12 amino acids. Germline CDR1 and CDR2: SGHTA and FQGTGA. The germline V and J ends were trimmed by 5 bases and 4 bases, with 8 bases remaining between them. In nucleotides, the CDR3 is TGTGCCAGCAGCGCGGGGAGCACTGAAGCTTTCTTT. This translates into CASSAGSTEAFF.

For the CDR3, the DNA is TGCGCCAGCAGCCAAGGACAGGTTAGCACTGAAGCTTTCTTT. Protein sequence: CASSQGQVSTEAFF. This chain uses TRBV4-1 with TRBJ1-1, with D perhaps matching TRBD1 (6 bases). Germline CDR1 reads MGHRA; CDR2 reads YSYEKL. This CDR3 has 14 residues. V was clipped by 1 base and J by 4 bases, with 10 bases between them.

V usage is TRBV28 and J usage is TRBJ2-5, with 8 bases matching TRBD2. With V trimmed by 6 bases and J by 5 bases, 11 bases remained unmatched. Per germline, CDR1 MDHEN and CDR2 SYDVKM. The length of the CDR3 is 15 residues. CDR3 DNA sequence: TGTGCCAGCAGCTCCTCCGGGGGGGTTTGGGAGACCCAGTACTTC. It codes for CASSSSGGVWETQYF.

The gene calls are TRBV15 and TRBJ1-4, with TRBD1 matching over 7 bases. The V and J ends lost 1 base and 3 bases, in that order; junction bases with no gene match: 2. Germline assignment: CDR1 LNHNV and CDR2 YYDKDF (reference sequence). This CDR3 is built from 15 residues. In DNA form, the CDR3 reads TGTGCCACCAGCAGAGTCCAGGGGGCTAATGAAAAACTGTTTTTT. This gives the protein CATSRVQGANEKLFF.